This is a list of T cell receptor beta chains from one sample in a study of T-cell memory formation after mild COVID-19. A single record per CDR3 protein comes from TCRdb applying MiXCR to the 5' RACE reads. The repertoire holds about half a million distinct CDR3 sequences, with about 18% as singletons. Sequencing was carried out using PBMCs or a T cell subset sorted from them (not recorded which). The receptors here all came from an adult woman who had mild COVID-19 (a few samples of this study predate the infection). Cell type and time point are not known. The CDR3 runs from the conserved cysteine through the conserved F or W. The order of the fields is clone size, V gene, CDR3 protein. Some rows have no size entry. The others give once, few or many, or a class for an expanded clone.

clone_size: NA
v_call: TRBV27
cdr3_aa: CASSLFFSDTQYF

clone_size: NA
v_call: TRBV12-3/TRBV12-4
cdr3_aa: CASRGGTDYEQYF

clone_size: NA
v_call: TRBV7-9
cdr3_aa: CASSAQGHEQFF

clone_size: NA
v_call: TRBV24-1
cdr3_aa: CATNSPNHRTGELFF

clone_size: NA
v_call: TRBV20-1
cdr3_aa: CSARPTGNTEAFF

clone_size: few
v_call: TRBV7-9
cdr3_aa: CARGTGDMNTGELFF

clone_size: few
v_call: TRBV28
cdr3_aa: CASLKGQQYF

clone_size: many
v_call: TRBV5-1
cdr3_aa: CASSLPPIAGGPNEQFF

clone_size: few
v_call: TRBV29-1
cdr3_aa: CSAPAGGPHEQFF

clone_size: NA
v_call: TRBV27
cdr3_aa: CASGGANGYNEQFF

clone_size: NA
v_call: TRBV2
cdr3_aa: CASDEAGARNEQFF

clone_size: few
v_call: TRBV4-1
cdr3_aa: CASSQLPREGLRDEQFF

clone_size: few
v_call: TRBV2
cdr3_aa: CASSVSGTEQFF

clone_size: NA
v_call: TRBV5-4
cdr3_aa: CASSSWLTGGQGWETQYF

clone_size: few
v_call: TRBV24-1
cdr3_aa: CATSDFGGTGSYETQYF

clone_size: few
v_call: TRBV12-3/TRBV12-4
cdr3_aa: CASSPSGGRTEAFF

clone_size: NA
v_call: TRBV7-2
cdr3_aa: CASSLTDSPSADTQYF

clone_size: NA
v_call: TRBV18
cdr3_aa: CASSPGQGFTSGYTF

clone_size: NA
v_call: TRBV12-3/TRBV12-4
cdr3_aa: CASSLGRGGPYGYTF

clone_size: few
v_call: TRBV18
cdr3_aa: CASSPKIMRDLKAHEQYF

clone_size: NA
v_call: TRBV5-1
cdr3_aa: CASSSPGLAEPTIYGYTF

clone_size: many
v_call: TRBV7-9
cdr3_aa: CASSRTANTEAFF

clone_size: few
v_call: TRBV25-1
cdr3_aa: CASSEAGANYGYTF

clone_size: few
v_call: TRBV7-2
cdr3_aa: CASSLVFGGLNEQFF

clone_size: few
v_call: TRBV7-9
cdr3_aa: CASSLPRAAETQYF

clone_size: NA
v_call: TRBV20-1
cdr3_aa: CSARGGRGFSTDTQYF

clone_size: NA
v_call: TRBV9
cdr3_aa: CASSHQRGGNTGELFF

clone_size: few
v_call: TRBV7-9
cdr3_aa: CASSLGHTSEHEQYF

clone_size: NA
v_call: TRBV10-3
cdr3_aa: CAISESGVRGYTF

clone_size: NA
v_call: TRBV7-9
cdr3_aa: CASSLTGDWPGANVLTF

clone_size: NA
v_call: TRBV6-5
cdr3_aa: CASSSWLDPSSYNEQFF

clone_size: NA
v_call: TRBV4-1
cdr3_aa: CASSQLTDQPQHF